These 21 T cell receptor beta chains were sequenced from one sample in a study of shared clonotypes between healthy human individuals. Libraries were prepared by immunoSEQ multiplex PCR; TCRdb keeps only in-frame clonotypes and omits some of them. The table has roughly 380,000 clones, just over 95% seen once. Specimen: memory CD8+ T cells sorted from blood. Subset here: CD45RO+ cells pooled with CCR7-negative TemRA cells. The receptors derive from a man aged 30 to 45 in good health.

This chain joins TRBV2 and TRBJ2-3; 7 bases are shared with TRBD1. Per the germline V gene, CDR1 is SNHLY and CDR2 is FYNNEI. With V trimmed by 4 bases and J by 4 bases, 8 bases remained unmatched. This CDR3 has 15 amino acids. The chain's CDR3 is CASSVSQDRADTQYF. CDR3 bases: TGTGCCAGCAGTGTATCCCAAGACAGGGCAGATACGCAGTATTTT.

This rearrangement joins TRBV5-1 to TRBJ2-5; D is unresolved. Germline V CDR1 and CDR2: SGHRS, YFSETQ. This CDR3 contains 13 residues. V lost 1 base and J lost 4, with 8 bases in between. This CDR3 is CASSLWTVETQYF. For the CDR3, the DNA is TGCGCCAGCAGCTTGTGGACGGTAGAGACCCAGTACTTC.

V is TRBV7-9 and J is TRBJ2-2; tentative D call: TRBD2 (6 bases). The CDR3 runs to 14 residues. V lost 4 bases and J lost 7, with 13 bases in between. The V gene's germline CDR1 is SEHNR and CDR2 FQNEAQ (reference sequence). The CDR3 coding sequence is TGTGCCAGCAGCTCGACGACTAGGATCGGGGAGCTGTTTTTT. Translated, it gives CASSSTTRIGELFF.

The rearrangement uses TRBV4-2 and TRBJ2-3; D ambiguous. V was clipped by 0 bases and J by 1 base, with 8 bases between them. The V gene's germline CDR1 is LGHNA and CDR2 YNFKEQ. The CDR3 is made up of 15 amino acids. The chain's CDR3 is CASSQDYKGTDTQYF. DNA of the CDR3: TGTGCCAGCAGCCAAGACTATAAGGGCACAGATACGCAGTATTTT.

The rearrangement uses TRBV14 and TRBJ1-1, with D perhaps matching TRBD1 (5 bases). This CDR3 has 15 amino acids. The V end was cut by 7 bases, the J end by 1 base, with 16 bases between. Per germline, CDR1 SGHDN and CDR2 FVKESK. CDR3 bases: TGTGCCAGCAACCTAGGAACAGGCACGAACACTGAAGCTTTCTTT. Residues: CASNLGTGTNTEAFF.

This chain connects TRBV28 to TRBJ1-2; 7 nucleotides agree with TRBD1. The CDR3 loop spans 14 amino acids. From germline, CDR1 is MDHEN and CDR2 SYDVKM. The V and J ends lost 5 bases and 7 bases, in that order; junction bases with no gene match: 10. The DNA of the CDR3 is TGTGCCAGCAGTCTCCAACTGACAGGGAGTGGCTACACCTTC. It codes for CASSLQLTGSGYTF.

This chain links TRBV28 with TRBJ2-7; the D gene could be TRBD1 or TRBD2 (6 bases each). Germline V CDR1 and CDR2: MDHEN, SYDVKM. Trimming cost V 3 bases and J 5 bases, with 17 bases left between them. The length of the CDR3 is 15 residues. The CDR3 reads CASSFGGLGDDEQYF. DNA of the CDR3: TGTGCCAGCAGTTTTGGGGGGCTGGGAGACGACGAGCAGTACTTC.

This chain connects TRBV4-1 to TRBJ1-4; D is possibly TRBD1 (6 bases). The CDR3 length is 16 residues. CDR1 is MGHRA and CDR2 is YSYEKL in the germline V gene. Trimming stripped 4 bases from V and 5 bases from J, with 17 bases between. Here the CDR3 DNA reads TGCGCCAGCAGCCGAGGACAGAGGGATGGGAATGAAAAACTGTTTTTT. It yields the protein CASSRGQRDGNEKLFF.

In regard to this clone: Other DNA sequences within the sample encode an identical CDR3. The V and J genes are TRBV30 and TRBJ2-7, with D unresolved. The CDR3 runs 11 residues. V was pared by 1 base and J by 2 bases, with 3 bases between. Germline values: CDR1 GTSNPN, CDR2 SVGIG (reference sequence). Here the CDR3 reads CAWSAAYEQYF. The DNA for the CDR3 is TGTGCCTGGAGTGCAGCCTACGAGCAGTACTTC.

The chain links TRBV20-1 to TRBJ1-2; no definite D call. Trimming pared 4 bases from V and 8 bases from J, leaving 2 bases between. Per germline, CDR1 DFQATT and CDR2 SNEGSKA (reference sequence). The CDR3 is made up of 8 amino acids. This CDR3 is CSAMGYTF. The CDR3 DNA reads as TGCAGTGCTATGGGCTACACCTTC.

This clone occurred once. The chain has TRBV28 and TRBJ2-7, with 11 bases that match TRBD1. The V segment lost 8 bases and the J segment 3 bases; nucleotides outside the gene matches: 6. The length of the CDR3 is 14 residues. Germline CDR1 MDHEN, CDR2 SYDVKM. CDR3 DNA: TGTGCCAGCCAAACCGGGACAGGGGGCTACGAGCAGTACTTC. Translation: CASQTGTGGYEQYF.

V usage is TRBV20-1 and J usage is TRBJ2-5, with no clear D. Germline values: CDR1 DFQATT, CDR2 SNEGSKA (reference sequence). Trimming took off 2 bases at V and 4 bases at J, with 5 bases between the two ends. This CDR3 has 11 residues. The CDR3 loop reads CSARIGETQYF. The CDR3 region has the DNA TGCAGTGCTAGAATAGGAGAGACCCAGTACTTC.

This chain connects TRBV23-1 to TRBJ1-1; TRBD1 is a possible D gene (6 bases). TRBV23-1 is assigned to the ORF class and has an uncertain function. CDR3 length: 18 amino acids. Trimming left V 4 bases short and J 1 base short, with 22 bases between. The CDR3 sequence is CASSLGTGRYGRNTEAFF. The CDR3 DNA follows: TGCGCCAGCAGTCTAGGCACAGGGAGGTACGGAAGGAACACTGAAGCTTTCTTT.

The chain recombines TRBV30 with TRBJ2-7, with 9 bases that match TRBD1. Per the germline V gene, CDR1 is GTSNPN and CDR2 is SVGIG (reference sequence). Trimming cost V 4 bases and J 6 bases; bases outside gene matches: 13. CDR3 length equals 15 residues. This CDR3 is CAWNPGQGQTREQYF. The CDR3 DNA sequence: TGTGCCTGGAACCCGGGACAGGGCCAGACGCGCGAGCAGTACTTC.

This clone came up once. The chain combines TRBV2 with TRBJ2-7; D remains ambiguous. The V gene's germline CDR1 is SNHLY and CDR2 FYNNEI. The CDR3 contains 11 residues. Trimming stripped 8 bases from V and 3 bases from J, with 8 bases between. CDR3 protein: CASRKVYEQYF. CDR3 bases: TGTGCCAGCCGTAAAGTCTACGAGCAGTACTTC.

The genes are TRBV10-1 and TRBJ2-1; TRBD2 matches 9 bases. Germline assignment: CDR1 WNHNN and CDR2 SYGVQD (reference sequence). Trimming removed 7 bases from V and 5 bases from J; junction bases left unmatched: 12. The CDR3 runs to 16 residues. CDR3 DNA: TGCGCCAGCACCCGAGGGACTAGCCGGAGGAACAATGAGCAGTTCTTC. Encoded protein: CASTRGTSRRNNEQFF.

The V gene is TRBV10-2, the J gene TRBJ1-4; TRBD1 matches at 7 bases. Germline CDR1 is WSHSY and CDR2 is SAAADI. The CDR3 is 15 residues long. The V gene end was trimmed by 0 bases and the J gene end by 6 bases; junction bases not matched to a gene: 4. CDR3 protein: CASSESGQGDEKLFF. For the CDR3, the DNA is TGCGCCAGCAGTGAGTCGGGGCAGGGGGATGAAAAACTGTTTTTT.

CDR3 sequence reads: CASSLSSPSSYNEQFF. The CDR3 DNA is TGTGCCAGCAGCTTAAGCAGCCCGAGCTCCTACAATGAGCAGTTCTTC. This chain uses TRBV7-3 with TRBJ2-1, with no clear D. With 1 base removed from V and 0 bases from J, the gap between germline ends came to 10 bases. Germline CDR1 reads SGHTA; CDR2 reads FQGTGA. The CDR3 spans 16 residues.

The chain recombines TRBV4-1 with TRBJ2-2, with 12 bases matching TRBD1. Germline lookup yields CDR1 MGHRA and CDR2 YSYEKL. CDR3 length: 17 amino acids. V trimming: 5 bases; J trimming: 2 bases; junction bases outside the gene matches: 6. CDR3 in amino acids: CASSYRGQGANTGELFF. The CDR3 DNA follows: TGCGCCAGCAGCTATAGGGGACAGGGGGCTAACACCGGGGAGCTGTTTTTT.

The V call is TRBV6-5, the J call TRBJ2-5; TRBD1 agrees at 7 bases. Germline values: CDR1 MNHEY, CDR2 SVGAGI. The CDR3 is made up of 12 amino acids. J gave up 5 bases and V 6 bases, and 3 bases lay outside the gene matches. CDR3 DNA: TGTGCCAGCAGCCACAGGGGTGAGACCCAGTACTTC. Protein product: CASSHRGETQYF.

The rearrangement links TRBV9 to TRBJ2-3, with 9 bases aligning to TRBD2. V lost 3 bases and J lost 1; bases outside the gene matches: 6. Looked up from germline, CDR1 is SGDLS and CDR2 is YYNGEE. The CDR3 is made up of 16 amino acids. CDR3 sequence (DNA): TGTGCCAGCAGCGCCAATAGCGGGAGCGGCACAGATACGCAGTATTTT. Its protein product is CASSANSGSGTDTQYF.